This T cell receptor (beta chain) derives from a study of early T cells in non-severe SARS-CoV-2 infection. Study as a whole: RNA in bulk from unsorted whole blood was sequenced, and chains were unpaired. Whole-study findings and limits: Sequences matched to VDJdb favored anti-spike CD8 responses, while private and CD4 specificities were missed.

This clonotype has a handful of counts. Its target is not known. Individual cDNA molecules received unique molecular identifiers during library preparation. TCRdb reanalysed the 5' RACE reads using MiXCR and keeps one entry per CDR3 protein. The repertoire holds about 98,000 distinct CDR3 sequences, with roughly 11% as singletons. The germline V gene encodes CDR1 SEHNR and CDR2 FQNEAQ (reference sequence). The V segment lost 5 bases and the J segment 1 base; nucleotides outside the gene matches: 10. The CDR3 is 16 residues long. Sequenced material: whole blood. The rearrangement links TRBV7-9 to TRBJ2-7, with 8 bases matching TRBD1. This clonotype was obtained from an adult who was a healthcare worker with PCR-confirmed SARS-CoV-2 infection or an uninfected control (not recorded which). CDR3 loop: CASSVYGTGFSYEQYF. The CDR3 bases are TGTGCCAGCAGCGTGTACGGGACAGGTTTTTCCTACGAGCAGTACTTC.